The 25 T cell receptor beta chains listed next were all sequenced from one sample in a study of blood T cell repertoires in COVID-19. TCRdb's copy holds only in-frame clones and misses some; the assay was immunoSEQ multiplex PCR. Of fewer than 200,000 clones listed, approximately 84% are singletons. Sequences were obtained from peripheral blood. The receptors derive from a man aged 40-49 years who had recovered from COVID-19.

The chain links TRBV11-3 to TRBJ2-3, with 9 bases that match TRBD1. Germline V gives CDR1 SGHNT, CDR2 YENEEA. Losses at the gene ends were 4 bases for V and 3 bases for J; bases not matched to a gene: 5. This CDR3 has 15 amino acids. The CDR3 spells CASSSGQGRTDTQYF. In DNA, the CDR3 is TGTGCCAGCAGCTCTGGACAGGGGAGAACAGATACGCAGTATTTT.

The gene calls are TRBV11-3 and TRBJ2-5; 10 bases map to TRBD1. Germline-derived CDR1 and CDR2 are SGHNT and YENEEA. Unmatched junction bases numbered 10, after V lost 2 bases and J lost 4 bases. CDR3 length equals 17 residues. CDR3 region: CASSLIVGQGVGETQYF. In nucleotides, the CDR3 is TGTGCCAGCAGCTTAATTGTTGGACAGGGGGTTGGAGAGACCCAGTACTTC.

This chain links TRBV18 with TRBJ1-1; 7 bases match TRBD1. The CDR3 is 14 amino acids. The germline CDR1 and CDR2 sequences are KGHSH and LQKENI. V was clipped by 3 bases and J by 7 bases; unmatched bases: 8. The CDR3 here is CASSPGTVGGEAFF. The CDR3 region has the DNA TGTGCCAGCTCACCCGGGACAGTAGGTGGTGAAGCTTTCTTT.

The genes are TRBV15 and TRBJ1-5, with D possibly matching TRBD1 (5 bases). The V gene lost 3 bases and the J gene lost 5 bases, with 14 bases spanning the gap. The CDR3 contains 15 residues. Per the germline V gene, CDR1 is LNHNV and CDR2 is YYDKDF (reference sequence). CDR3 coding DNA: TGTGCCACCAGCAGGGCTTACGGAGGGGATCAGCCCCAGCATTTT. Translation gives CATSRAYGGDQPQHF.

This clone has just one count. The chain carries TRBV6-1 and TRBJ1-5; TRBD1 aligns across 10 bases. The CDR3 loop spans 18 amino acids. Losses at the gene ends were 1 base for V and 3 bases for J; bases not matched to a gene: 9. Germline CDR1 reads MNHNS; CDR2 reads SASEGT. DNA for the CDR3: TGTGCCAGCAGTGAAGGAATTGGACAGGGGGGTTTCAATCAGCCCCAGCATTTT. Its protein product is CASSEGIGQGGFNQPQHF.

The chain has TRBV6-5 and TRBJ2-7; TRBD2 might be the D (6 bases). The CDR3 totals 12 residues. Germline-derived CDR1 and CDR2 are MNHEY and SVGAGI. The V end lost 7 bases, the J end lost 5 bases, and 12 bases lay between the germline ends. The CDR3 loop is CASKGEVDEQYF. CDR3 DNA: TGTGCCAGCAAAGGGGAGGTAGACGAGCAGTACTTC.

The chain has TRBV4-3 and TRBJ2-5; D is undetermined. Germline-derived CDR1 and CDR2 are LGHNA and YSLEER. Trimming removed 0 bases from V and 1 base from J, with 9 bases in between. The CDR3 covers 15 residues. The DNA of the CDR3 is TGCGCCAGCAGCCAAGAGCGGAATCGCCAAGAGACCCAGTACTTC. Protein product: CASSQERNRQETQYF.

The V gene is TRBV12-2, the J gene TRBJ2-1; the DNA was not compared with TRBD2, the D call given in the table. TRBV12-2 is tagged as a pseudogene. The CDR3 extends over 16 amino acids. CDR3 bases: TGTGCAAGTCGTCGCAGACTAGCGGACCTCTACAATGAGCAGTTCTTC. It is translated as CASRRRLADLYNEQFF.

The rearrangement joins TRBV11-3 to TRBJ2-4, with 10 bases lining up with TRBD2. The CDR3 covers 16 residues. Germline V lookup: CDR1 SGHNT, CDR2 YENEEA. V was clipped by 5 bases and J by 5 bases; unmatched bases: 9. The CDR3 sequence is CASSPWELAGENIQYF. The CDR3 region has the DNA TGTGCCAGCAGCCCTTGGGAGCTAGCGGGGGAAAACATTCAGTACTTC.

The V gene is TRBV29-1, the J gene TRBJ1-6; 7 bases agree with TRBD1. CDR3 size: 15 residues. J lost 7 bases, V lost 7 bases, and 13 bases had no gene match. Germline V gives CDR1 SQVTM, CDR2 ANQGSEA. The CDR3 DNA follows: TGCAGCGCCGCTACGGGGACGGACAGGAATTCACCCCTCCACTTT. Protein: CSAATGTDRNSPLHF.

The table lists this clone with a few counts. V gene TRBV27 combines with J gene TRBJ1-1; perhaps TRBD1 as D (6 bases). Germline CDR1 reads MNHEY; CDR2 reads SMNVEV (reference sequence). The germline V and J ends were trimmed by 7 bases and 4 bases, with 16 bases remaining between them. The CDR3 runs to 14 residues. The CDR3 nucleotides read TGTGCCAGCAAACCAGGGGATCTTGGCACTGAAGCTTTCTTT. The encoded protein is CASKPGDLGTEAFF.

The chain is built from TRBV20-1 and TRBJ2-7; 7 bases line up with TRBD2. Trimming took 3 bases from V and 0 from J; bases not matched to a gene: 8. CDR3 length: 15 amino acids. Germline values: CDR1 DFQATT, CDR2 SNEGSKA (reference sequence). For the CDR3, the DNA is TGCAGTGCTAGTGAGGCGGGGGTTGGCTCCTACGAGCAGTACTTC. Translation: CSASEAGVGSYEQYF.

The chain employs TRBV9 and TRBJ2-2; TRBD2 is a possible D gene (6 bases). The CDR3 is 14 residues long. Between the trimmed V and J ends, which lost 4 bases and 6 bases, there was a span of 13 bases. CDR1 SGDLS and CDR2 YYNGEE come from the germline V gene. The CDR3 protein is CASSLWPGAGELFF. In DNA form, the CDR3 reads TGTGCCAGCAGCCTCTGGCCGGGAGCCGGGGAGCTGTTTTTT.

This chain joins TRBV7-9 and TRBJ2-7, with 8 bases matching TRBD1. Losses at the gene ends were 6 bases for V and 6 bases for J; bases not matched to a gene: 7. The V gene's germline CDR1 is SEHNR and CDR2 FQNEAQ (reference sequence). The CDR3 has 13 residues. The CDR3 DNA sequence: TGTGCCAGCAGTGGACAGGGCGGAGGCGAGCAGTACTTC. Translating gives CASSGQGGGEQYF. The variable domain in full, completed from reference TRBV7-9 and TRBJ2-7, reads DTGVSQNPRHKITKRGQNVTFRCDPISEHNRLYWYRQTLGQGPEFLTYFQNEAQLEKSRLLSDRFSAERPKGSFSTLEIQRTEQGDSAMYLCASSGQGGGEQYFGPGTRLTVT.

V is TRBV9 and J is TRBJ1-1; D remains unclear. The CDR3 is 14 residues long. V gave up 1 base and J gave up 0 bases, with 7 bases separating them. CDR1 and CDR2 from the germline V gene are SGDLS and YYNGEE. CDR3 nucleotides: TGTGCCAGCAGCGTATCGACACTGAACACTGAAGCTTTCTTT. It is translated as CASSVSTLNTEAFF.

This clone was observed a few times. V gene TRBV18 combines with J gene TRBJ1-1; tentative D call: TRBD1 (5 bases). V lost 2 bases to trimming and J lost 3 bases, with 10 bases between them. This CDR3 is 14 amino acids long. Germline V gene sequence: CDR1 KGHSH, CDR2 LQKENI. The CDR3 sequence is CASSPGAGDTEAFF. The CDR3, as DNA: TGTGCCAGCTCACCAGGGGCGGGAGACACTGAAGCTTTCTTT.

DNA for the CDR3: TGTGCCAGCCCGCGGACAGACGAGCAGTACTTC. Translation: CASPRTDEQYF. The rearrangement links TRBV21-1 to TRBJ2-7; the tabulated D call, TRBD1, remains unverified against the DNA. TRBV21-1 is a documented pseudogene. This CDR3 is built from 11 residues.

The V call is TRBV29-1, the J call TRBJ1-3; TRBD1 agrees at 7 bases. The CDR3 covers 13 residues. Germline assignment: CDR1 SQVTM and CDR2 ANQGSEA. V lost 4 bases and J lost 5; bases outside the gene matches: 5. As DNA, the CDR3 is TGCAGCGTTGCTGGGACAGATCGAAACACCATATATTTT. Its protein product is CSVAGTDRNTIYF.

This clone was found many times. The rearrangement joins TRBV11-1 to TRBJ1-1, with D uncertain. V was clipped by 5 bases and J by 10 bases, with 17 bases between them. The germline V gene has CDR1 SGHAT and CDR2 FQDESV (reference sequence). CDR3 length: 13 amino acids. CDR3 DNA: TGTGCCAGCAGCCCAGGTGGTTTCCTTGTAGCTTTCTTT. This sequence encodes CASSPGGFLVAFF. Based on the CDR3 plus reference TRBV11-1 and TRBJ1-1, the full variable domain is EAEVAQSPRYKITEKSQAVAFWCDPISGHATLYWYRQILGQGPELLVQFQDESVVDDSQLPKDRFSAERLKGVDSTLKIQPAELGDSAMYLCASSPGGFLVAFFGQGTRLTVV.

This chain links TRBV4-2 with TRBJ2-3; TRBD2 aligns across 8 bases. The CDR3 has 16 residues. Germline V gene data show CDR1 as LGHNA and CDR2 as YNFKEQ. With 2 bases clipped from V and 3 bases from J, the junction kept 7 bases outside the gene matches. CDR3 sequence: CASSQLSGGATDTQYF. DNA of the CDR3: TGTGCCAGCAGCCAACTTTCCGGGGGGGCGACAGATACGCAGTATTTT.

This clone was detected a few times. The chain uses TRBV28 and TRBJ2-5; TRBD2 might be the D (6 bases). CDR3 size: 15 residues. The V and J ends lost 0 bases and 5 bases respectively, with 13 bases between them. CDR1 is MDHEN, CDR2 SYDVKM, per germline. The CDR3, as DNA: TGTGCCAGCAGTTTATGGGGCGGGGCGGGGGAGACCCAGTACTTC. Its protein product is CASSLWGGAGETQYF. Combining the CDR3 with reference TRBV28 and TRBJ2-5 gives the whole variable domain DVKVTQSSRYLVKRTGEKVFLECVQDMDHENMFWYRQDPGLGLRLIYFSYDVKMKEKGDIPEGYSVSREKKERFSLILESASTNQTSMYLCASSLWGGAGETQYFGPGTRLLVL.

This chain uses TRBV19 with TRBJ1-6; TRBD1 aligns across 9 bases. Germline CDR1 LNHDA, CDR2 SQIVND (reference sequence). This CDR3 is built from 15 residues. Trimming removed 1 base from V and 9 bases from J; junction bases left unmatched: 4. CDR3 DNA: TGTGCCAGTAGTATAGTGGGACAGGGCAGTTCACCCCTCCACTTT. Protein: CASSIVGQGSSPLHF.

The CDR3 DNA reads as TGTGCCAGCTCAAACCGCGGGGGTCAAGAGACCCAGTACTTC. Translated: CASSNRGGQETQYF. This chain uses TRBV3-1 (or the pseudogene TRBV3-2) with TRBJ2-5; 7 bases are shared with TRBD2. The V gene end was trimmed by 8 bases and the J gene end by 2 bases; junction bases not matched to a gene: 8. This CDR3 is built from 14 residues. Germline-derived CDR1 and CDR2 are LGHDT and YNNKEL (reference sequence).

V usage is TRBV10-3 and J usage is TRBJ2-2; D is perhaps TRBD1 (6 bases). From germline, CDR1 is ENHRY and CDR2 SYGVKD. The length of the CDR3 is 13 residues. V shed 10 bases and J shed 2 bases, with 11 bases lying between them. In DNA, the CDR3 is TGTGCCACCGGACAGACAAACACCGGGGAGCTGTTTTTT. This encodes CATGQTNTGELFF.

With regard to this clone: One junction end does not reproduce the germline sequence, and a read error may be involved. This sequence joins TRBV7-7 and TRBJ2-5, with 10 bases that match TRBD2. The CDR3 contains 14 residues. Germline lookup yields CDR1 SSHAT and CDR2 FNYEAQ (reference sequence). The CDR3 coding sequence is TGTGCTAGCAGCTCTAGCGGGAGCGGTGAGACCCAGTACTTC. As protein: CASSSSGSGETQYF.